The text below deals with one TCR beta chain. Antigen specificity is unknown. As defined, naive CD8 cells were CD45RO-negative and positively selected for CCR7, with terminally differentiated effector memory CD45RA+ cells excluded. The sample originates from a study of shared clonotypes between healthy human individuals. Clones were sequenced by immunoSEQ multiplex PCR, and TCRdb holds only the in-frame ones, with some missing. The table records 1.5 million to 2.5 million clones, about 95% of them present only once. Study findings and constraints: Deeper or shallower sequencing was expected to change how clonotypes are shared among donors. Among non-shared clonotypes, generation probabilities were lower than among those shared by all four donors.

The CDR3 covers 15 residues. Germline CDR1 and CDR2: SGHVS and FNYEAQ. Losses at the gene ends were 5 bases for V and 4 bases for J; bases not matched to a gene: 6. This clonotype was sampled from a man between 18 and 29 years old in good health. The sample consisted of naive CD8+ T cells sorted from blood. The chain couples TRBV7-6 to TRBJ1-5; 9 bases line up with TRBD1. In DNA form, the CDR3 reads TGTGCCAGCAGCGCAAGGACAGGGGAAAATCAGCCCCAGCATTTT. Translation gives CASSARTGENQPQHF.